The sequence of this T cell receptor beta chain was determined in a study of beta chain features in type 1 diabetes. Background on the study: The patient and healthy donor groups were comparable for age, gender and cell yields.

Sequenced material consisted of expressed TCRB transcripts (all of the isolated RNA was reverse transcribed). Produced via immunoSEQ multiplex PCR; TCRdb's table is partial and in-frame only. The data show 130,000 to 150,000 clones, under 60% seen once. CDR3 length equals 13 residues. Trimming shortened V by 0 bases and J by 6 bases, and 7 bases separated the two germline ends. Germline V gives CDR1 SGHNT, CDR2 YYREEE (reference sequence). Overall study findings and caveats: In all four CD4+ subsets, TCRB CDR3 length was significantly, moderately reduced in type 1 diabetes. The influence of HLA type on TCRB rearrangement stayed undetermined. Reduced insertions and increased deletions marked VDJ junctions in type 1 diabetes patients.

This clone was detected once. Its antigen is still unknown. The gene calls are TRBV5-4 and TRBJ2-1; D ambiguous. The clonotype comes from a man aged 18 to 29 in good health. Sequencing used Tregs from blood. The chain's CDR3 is CASSLAALNEQFF. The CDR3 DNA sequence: TGTGCCAGCAGCTTGGCAGCGCTCAATGAGCAGTTCTTC. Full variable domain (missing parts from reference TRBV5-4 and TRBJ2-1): ETGVTQSPTHLIKTRGQQVTLRCSSQSGHNTVSWYQQALGQGPQFIFQYYREEENGRGNFPPRFSGLQFPNYSSELNVNALELDDSALYLCASSLAALNEQFFGPGTRLTVL.